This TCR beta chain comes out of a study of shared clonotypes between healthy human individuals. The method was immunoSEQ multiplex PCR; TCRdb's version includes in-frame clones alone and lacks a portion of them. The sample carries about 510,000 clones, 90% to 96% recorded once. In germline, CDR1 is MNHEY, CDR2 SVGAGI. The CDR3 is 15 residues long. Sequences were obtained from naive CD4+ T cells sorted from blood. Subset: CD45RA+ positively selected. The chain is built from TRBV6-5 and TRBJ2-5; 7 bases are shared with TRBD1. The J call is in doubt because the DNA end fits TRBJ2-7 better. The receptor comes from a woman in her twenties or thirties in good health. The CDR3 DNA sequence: TGTGCCAGCAGCCCCGAACTCCACAGGGGTTACGAGCAGTACTTC. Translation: CASSPELHRGYEQYF.